Listed below are T cell receptor beta chains from one sample, sequenced in a study of blood T cell repertoires in COVID-19. TCRdb's table, derived via immunoSEQ multiplex PCR, lists solely in-frame clones and lacks some. The sample carries tens of thousands of clones, 70% to 90% recorded once. The sample comprised peripheral blood. Receptors were obtained from a man aged 40-49 years with COVID-19, enrolled during active disease. Both conserved end residues are trimmed from each CDR3.

j_call v_call cdr3_aa
TRBJ2-5 TRBV5-1 ASSTGLEPEPQY
TRBJ2-5 TRBV5-1 ASSGGTSGEETQY
TRBJ2-3 TRBV19 ATRTSGGLGTDTQY
TRBJ2-6 TRBV9 ASSVGLAGSLGANVLT
TRBJ2-5 TRBV5-1 ASSLEGTDETQY
TRBJ1-4 TRBV28 ASKKGDRDEKLF
TRBJ1-1 TRBV28 ASIPHQGATEAF
TRBJ2-1 TRBV7-8 ASLLRGRGDGEQF
TRBJ1-1 TRBV28 ASSPAGQGYTEAF
TRBJ2-7 TRBV7-6 ASSEGQGISSYEQY
TRBJ2-7 TRBV30 AWSVPQGRTAYEQY
TRBJ2-1 TRBV6-5 ASRSTGNEQF
TRBJ2-7 TRBV19 ASGNSYEQY
TRBJ2-7 TRBV12-3/TRBV12-4 ASTRTGYEQY
TRBJ1-4 TRBV10-3 AISEGGGANEKLF
TRBJ1-6 TRBV2 ASSELSSYNSPLH
TRBJ1-5 TRBV28 ASRGQGIQPQH
TRBJ2-4 TRBV5-6 ASSLEYTSGGNIQY
TRBJ2-2 TRBV6-1 ASSERRRESGELF
TRBJ2-7 TRBV7-6 ASSPWGTAYEQY
TRBJ2-6 TRBV30 ASRGGRANVLT
TRBJ2-5 TRBV2 ASSDGVAGGRETQY
TRBJ2-7 TRBV6-1 ASSEGNTYEQY
TRBJ1-4 TRBV15 ATSRSRATNEKLF
TRBJ1-4 TRBV6-1 ASSARPGGTNEKLF
TRBJ1-2 TRBV19 ASRQVNYGYT
TRBJ2-1 TRBV3-1/TRBV3-2 ASSPQGRNEQF
TRBJ1-3 TRBV19 ASRRGGILLISGNTIY
TRBJ2-5 TRBV30 AWRERGPETQY
TRBJ2-7 TRBV5-1 ASSVQGTGIEYEQY
TRBJ2-7 TRBV6-5 ASRDSYYEQY
TRBJ1-2 TRBV6-5 ASSRTGSGLEGYT
TRBJ1-2 TRBV9 ASSVGTGGVTVNYGYT
TRBJ1-1 TRBV28 ASSLSGTEAF
TRBJ2-6 TRBV27 ASSGLVSGANVLT
TRBJ1-2 TRBV18 ASSPPLGTGYGYT
TRBJ1-6 TRBV30 AWSVLEGQALH
TRBJ1-4 TRBV4-1 ASRRLNEKLF
TRBJ1-5 TRBV30 AWSSGLDQPQH
TRBJ2-2 TRBV27 ASSTYTGELF
TRBJ1-4 TRBV4-2 ASSRQQDWDYNEKLF
TRBJ2-5 TRBV3-1/TRBV3-2 ASSQAGGETQY
TRBJ2-2 TRBV30 AWSVAGRSDTGELF
TRBJ1-6 TRBV10-2 ASSGAEGIGNSPLH